This is a list of T cell receptor beta chains from one sample in a study of identical twins. MiXCR, run by TCRdb on the 5' RACE reads, gives a single entry per CDR3 protein. This table holds 260,000 or so distinct CDR3 sequences, 6.5% to 9% found once. The sample was also linked to a second study, of yellow fever vaccine responses in identical twins.

Sequencing was performed on CD8+ T cells sorted from blood. These TCRs come from a woman between 18 and 29 years old in good health. Both conserved end residues are part of each CDR3. A D gene is named only where the DNA matches it firmly. A clone size is listed for some rows: how often the clone was seen (once, few, many), or a class if it is expanded.

V	D	size	J	DNA	CDR3
TRBV10-2	-	-	TRBJ2-3	TGCGCCAGCAGTAACTACACAGATACGCAGTATTTT	CASSNYTDTQYF
TRBV5-6	-	many	TRBJ1-6	TGTGCCAGCAGCTATCGGGAGGGAACATATAATTCACCCCTCCACTTT	CASSYREGTYNSPLHF
TRBV6-4	TRBD2	few	TRBJ2-3	TGTGCCAGCAGTGACATAGCGGGAGCAGATACGCAGTATTTT	CASSDIAGADTQYF
TRBV24-1	-	many	TRBJ2-6	TGTGCCACCAGTTCGGGACATACATCTGGGGCCAACGTCCTGACTTTC	CATSSGHTSGANVLTF
TRBV5-1	TRBD1	-	TRBJ1-3	TGCGCCAGCAGCCGAGACAGGGGTACAGGAAACACCATATATTTT	CASSRDRGTGNTIYF
TRBV12-3/TRBV12-4	-	few	TRBJ2-7	TGTGCCAGCAGTTACCAAGGACCCGCAGGAGAGCAGTACTTC	CASSYQGPAGEQYF
TRBV7-3	TRBD2	many	TRBJ2-3	TGTGCCAGCAGCTTAACTAGCGGGAGAGGAGATACGCAGTATTTT	CASSLTSGRGDTQYF
TRBV27	-	few	TRBJ2-2	TGTGCCAGCAGTTCCAGGGCTTACACCGGGGAGCTGTTTTTT	CASSSRAYTGELFF
TRBV27	-	few	TRBJ2-1	TGTGCCAGCAGTTTAGTTTTTGGGGAGCAGTTCTTC	CASSLVFGEQFF
TRBV7-2	-	-	TRBJ2-7	TGTGCCAGCAGCTTAGCGTGGAGGGGAACGTGCGAGCAGTACTTC	CASSLAWRGTCEQYF
TRBV11-2	-	few	TRBJ2-4	TGTGCCAGCAGCCTACGGACAGGCGGGATAGCCAAAAACATTCAGTACTTC	CASSLRTGGIAKNIQYF
TRBV6-1	TRBD1	many	TRBJ2-3	TGTGCCAGCAGTGAAATCCAGGGGGCTAGAGATACGCAGTATTTT	CASSEIQGARDTQYF
TRBV6-2/TRBV6-3	-	-	TRBJ2-1	TGTGCCAGCAGTTTCCACTTCGACAGGAACTACAATGAGCAGTTCTTC	CASSFHFDRNYNEQFF
TRBV9	TRBD2	-	TRBJ2-1	TGTGCCAGCAGCGTAGGAGCGGGAGGCCCGTACAATGAGCAGTTCTTC	CASSVGAGGPYNEQFF
TRBV11-2	-	-	TRBJ1-2	TGTGCCAGCAGCTTAGGCCCGGGGGCCCGATTAAACTATGGCTACACCTTC	CASSLGPGARLNYGYTF
TRBV4-1	TRBD2	few	TRBJ2-2	TGCGCCAGCAGCCAAGTGTCTGGGCGGGGGGCAACGGGGGAGCTGTTTTTT	CASSQVSGRGATGELFF
TRBV12-3/TRBV12-4	-	few	TRBJ1-2	TGTGCCAGCAGTTTAACTATCTATGGCTACACCTTC	CASSLTIYGYTF
TRBV5-1	TRBD1	-	TRBJ1-2	TGCGCCAGCAGCAGGACAGGGTTCGCCTATGGCTACACCTTC	CASSRTGFAYGYTF
TRBV28	-	many	TRBJ2-1	TGTGCCAGCAGTTTATTCTCACTAGCACCCAATGAGCAGTTCTTC	CASSLFSLAPNEQFF
TRBV4-1	-	few	TRBJ2-3	TGCGCCAGCAGCCAAGATGGGGCCGGGCATACGCAGTATTTT	CASSQDGAGHTQYF
TRBV27	TRBD1	few	TRBJ2-1	TGTGCCAGCAGACCGGGACAGGTAACCTACAATGAGCAGTTCTTC	CASRPGQVTYNEQFF
TRBV20-1	-	-	TRBJ1-6	TGCAGTGCTAGCCCCCCAGGGAGCTCCTATAATTCACCCCTCCACTTT	CSASPPGSSYNSPLHF
TRBV2	-	many	TRBJ2-1	TGTGCCAGCAGTGCAGGACAGAGCTCCTACAATGAGCAGTTCTTC	CASSAGQSSYNEQFF
TRBV5-5	-	many	TRBJ1-4	TGTGCCAGCAGCTTGCGTTGGACTAATGAAAAACTGTTTTTT	CASSLRWTNEKLFF
TRBV7-8	-	many	TRBJ2-1	TGTGCCAGCAGCGCCCGCGGAGGGCAGGTCTACAATGAGCAGTTCTTC	CASSARGGQVYNEQFF
TRBV7-9	-	-	TRBJ2-4	TGTGCCAGCAGCTTTTCCGGGTTTCAGTACTTC	CASSFSGFQYF
TRBV15	TRBD2	-	TRBJ2-3	TGTGCCACCAGCAGCAGCCGGACTAGCGGGAGTCTGGATACGCAGTATTTT	CATSSSRTSGSLDTQYF
TRBV20-1	TRBD2	many	TRBJ2-1	TGCAGTGTTGGGCTAGCGGGAGGAAATGAGCAGTTCTTC	CSVGLAGGNEQFF
TRBV4-2	-	many	TRBJ2-2	TGTGCCAGCACCGAGGGAGGTCGCACCGGGGAGCTGTTTTTT	CASTEGGRTGELFF
TRBV12-5	TRBD2	many	TRBJ2-1	TGTGCTATTGGTGTCCGCGGGAGATTTCCCAATGAGCAGTTCTTC	CAIGVRGRFPNEQFF